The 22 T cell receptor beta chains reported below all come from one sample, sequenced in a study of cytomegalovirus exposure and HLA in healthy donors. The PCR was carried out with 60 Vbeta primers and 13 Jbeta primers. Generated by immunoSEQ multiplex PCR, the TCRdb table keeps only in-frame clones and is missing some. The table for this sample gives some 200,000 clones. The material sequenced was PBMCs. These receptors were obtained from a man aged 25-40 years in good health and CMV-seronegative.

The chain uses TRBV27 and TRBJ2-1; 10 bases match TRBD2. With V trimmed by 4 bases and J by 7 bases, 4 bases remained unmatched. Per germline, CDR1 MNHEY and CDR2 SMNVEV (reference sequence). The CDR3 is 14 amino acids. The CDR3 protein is CASSWGLARNEQFF. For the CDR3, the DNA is TGTGCCAGCAGTTGGGGACTAGCGAGGAATGAGCAGTTCTTC.

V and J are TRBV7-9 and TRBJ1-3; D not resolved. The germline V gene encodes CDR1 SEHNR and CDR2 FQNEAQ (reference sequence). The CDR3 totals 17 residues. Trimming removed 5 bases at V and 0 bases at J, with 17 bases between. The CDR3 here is CASSVRGPRVSGNTIYF. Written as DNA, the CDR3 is TGTGCCAGCAGCGTCCGAGGCCCTCGGGTCTCTGGAAACACCATATATTTT.

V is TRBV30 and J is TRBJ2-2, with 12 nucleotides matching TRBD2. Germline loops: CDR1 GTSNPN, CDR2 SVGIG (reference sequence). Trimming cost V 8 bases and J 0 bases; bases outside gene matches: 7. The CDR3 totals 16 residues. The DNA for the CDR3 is TGTGCCAGAGGAGGACTAGCGGGACCGAACACCGGGGAGCTGTTTTTT. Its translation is CARGGLAGPNTGELFF.

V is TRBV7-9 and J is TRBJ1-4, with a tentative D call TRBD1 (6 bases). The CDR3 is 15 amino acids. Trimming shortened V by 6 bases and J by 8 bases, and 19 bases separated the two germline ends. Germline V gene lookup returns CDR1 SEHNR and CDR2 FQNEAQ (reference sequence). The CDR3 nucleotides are TGTGCCAGCAGTCCCTCCAGGGGATATCAGGAAAAACTGTTTTTT. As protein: CASSPSRGYQEKLFF. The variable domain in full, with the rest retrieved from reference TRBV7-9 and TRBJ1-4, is DTGVSQNPRHKITKRGQNVTFRCDPISEHNRLYWYRQTLGQGPEFLTYFQNEAQLEKSRLLSDRFSAERPKGSFSTLEIQRTEQGDSAMYLCASSPSRGYQEKLFFGSGTQLSVL.

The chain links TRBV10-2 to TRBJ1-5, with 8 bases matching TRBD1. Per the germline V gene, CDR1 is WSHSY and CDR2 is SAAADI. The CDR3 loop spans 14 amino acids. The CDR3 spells CACQGAGGNQPQHF. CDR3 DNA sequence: TGCGCTTGTCAGGGGGCAGGTGGGAATCAGCCCCAGCATTTT.

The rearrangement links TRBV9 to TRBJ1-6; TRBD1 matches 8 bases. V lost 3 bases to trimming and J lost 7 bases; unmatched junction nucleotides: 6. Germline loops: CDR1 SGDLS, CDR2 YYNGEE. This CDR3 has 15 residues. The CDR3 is CASSAPGTGNSPLHF. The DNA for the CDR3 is TGTGCCAGCAGCGCCCCCGGGACAGGCAATTCACCCCTCCACTTT.

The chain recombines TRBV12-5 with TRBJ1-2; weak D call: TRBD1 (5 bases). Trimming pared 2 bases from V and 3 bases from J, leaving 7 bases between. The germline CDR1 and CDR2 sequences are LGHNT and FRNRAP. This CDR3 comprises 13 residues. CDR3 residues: CASGLQTDYGYTF. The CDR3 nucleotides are TGTGCTAGTGGTTTGCAGACAGACTATGGCTACACCTTC.

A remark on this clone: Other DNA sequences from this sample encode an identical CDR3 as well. The CDR3 DNA is TGTGCCAGCAGCTCCGGGACAGTCAACTATGGCTACACCTTC. It encodes CASSSGTVNYGYTF. V usage is TRBV5-4 and J usage is TRBJ1-2, with TRBD1 matching over 7 bases. Germline CDR1 is SGHNT and CDR2 is YYREEE (reference sequence). The CDR3 totals 14 residues. Losses at the gene ends were 3 bases for V and 2 bases for J; bases not matched to a gene: 4.

CDR3 loop: CASTRNLNYEQYF. The DNA of the CDR3 is TGTGCCAGTACTAGAAACTTAAACTACGAGCAGTACTTC. The J gene is TRBJ2-7, the V gene TRBV6-5; D might be TRBD2 (5 bases). Between the trimmed V and J ends, which lost 9 bases and 3 bases, there was a span of 15 bases. Per the germline V gene, CDR1 is MNHEY and CDR2 is SVGAGI. The CDR3 has 13 residues.

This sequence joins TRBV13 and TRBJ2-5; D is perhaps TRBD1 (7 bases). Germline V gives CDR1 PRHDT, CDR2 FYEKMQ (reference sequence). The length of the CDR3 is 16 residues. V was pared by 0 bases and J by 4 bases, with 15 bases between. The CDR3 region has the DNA TGTGCCAGCAGCTTAGGCCTTGGAGGGGGCGTAGAGACCCAGTACTTC. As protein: CASSLGLGGGVETQYF.

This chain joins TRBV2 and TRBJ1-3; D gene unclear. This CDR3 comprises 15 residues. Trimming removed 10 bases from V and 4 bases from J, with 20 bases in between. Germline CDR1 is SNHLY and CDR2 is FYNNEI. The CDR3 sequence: CATTPGESTGNTIYF. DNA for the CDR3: TGTGCCACCACCCCCGGGGAATCAACCGGAAACACCATATATTTT.

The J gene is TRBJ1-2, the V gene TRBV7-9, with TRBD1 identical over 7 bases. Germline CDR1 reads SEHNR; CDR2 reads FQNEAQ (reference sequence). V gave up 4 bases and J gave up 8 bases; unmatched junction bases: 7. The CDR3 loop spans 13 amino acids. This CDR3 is CASSSPQGLGYTF. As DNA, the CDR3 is TGTGCCAGCAGCTCACCACAGGGGTTGGGCTACACCTTC.

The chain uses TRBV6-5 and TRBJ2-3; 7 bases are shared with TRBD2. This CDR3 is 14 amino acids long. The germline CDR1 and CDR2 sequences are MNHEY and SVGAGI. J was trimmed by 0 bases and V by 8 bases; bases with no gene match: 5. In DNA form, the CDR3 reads TGTGCCAGCGGAAGGCGGGAGAGCACAGATACGCAGTATTTT. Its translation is CASGRRESTDTQYF.

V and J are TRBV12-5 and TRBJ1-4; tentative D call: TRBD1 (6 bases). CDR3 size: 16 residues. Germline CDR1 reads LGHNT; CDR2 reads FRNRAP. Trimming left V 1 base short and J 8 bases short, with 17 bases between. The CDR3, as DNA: TGTGCTAGTGGTTTGGGCGTCTCGACAACAGGGGAAAAACTGTTTTTT. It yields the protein CASGLGVSTTGEKLFF.

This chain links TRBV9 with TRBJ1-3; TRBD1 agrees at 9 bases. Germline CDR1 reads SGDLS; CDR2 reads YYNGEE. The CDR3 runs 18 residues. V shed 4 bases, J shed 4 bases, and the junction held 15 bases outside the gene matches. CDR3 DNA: TGTGCCAGCAGCCCAGCGGTTATACAGGGGGCTGGGGGAAACACCATATATTTT. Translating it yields CASSPAVIQGAGGNTIYF.

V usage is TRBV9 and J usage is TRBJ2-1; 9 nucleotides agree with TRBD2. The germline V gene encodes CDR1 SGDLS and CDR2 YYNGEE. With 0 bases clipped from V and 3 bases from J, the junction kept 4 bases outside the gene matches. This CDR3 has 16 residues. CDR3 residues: CASSVGGSGGYNEQFF. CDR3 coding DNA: TGTGCCAGCAGCGTAGGGGGTAGCGGGGGCTACAATGAGCAGTTCTTC.

CDR3 bases: TGTGCCAGCAGTTCCGACTCCGGGACTTACTCCTACAATGAGCAGTTCTTC. This sequence encodes CASSSDSGTYSYNEQFF. The J gene is TRBJ2-1, the V gene TRBV25-1; the D gene is possibly TRBD2 (6 bases). Trimming pared 5 bases from V and 0 bases from J, leaving 17 bases between. The length of the CDR3 is 17 residues. CDR1 is MGHDK and CDR2 is SYGVNS in the germline V gene.

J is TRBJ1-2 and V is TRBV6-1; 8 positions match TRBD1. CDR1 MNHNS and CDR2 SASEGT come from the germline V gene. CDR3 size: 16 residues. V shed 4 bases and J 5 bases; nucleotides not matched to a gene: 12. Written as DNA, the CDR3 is TGTGCCAGCAGTGGTTGGACAGGGTCTGGTTCTTATGGCTACACCTTC. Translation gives CASSGWTGSGSYGYTF.

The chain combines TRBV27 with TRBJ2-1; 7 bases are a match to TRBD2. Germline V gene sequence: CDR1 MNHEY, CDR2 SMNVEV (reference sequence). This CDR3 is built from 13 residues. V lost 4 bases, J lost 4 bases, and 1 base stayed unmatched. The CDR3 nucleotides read TGTGCCAGCAGTTCGGGGGGTTACAATGAGCAGTTCTTC. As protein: CASSSGGYNEQFF.

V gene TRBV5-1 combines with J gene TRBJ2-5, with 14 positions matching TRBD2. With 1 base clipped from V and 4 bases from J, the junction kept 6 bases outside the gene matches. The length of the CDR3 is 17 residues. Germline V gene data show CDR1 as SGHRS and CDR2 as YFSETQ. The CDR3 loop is CASSLPRLAGGGETQYF. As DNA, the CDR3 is TGCGCCAGCAGCTTGCCCCGACTAGCGGGAGGGGGAGAGACCCAGTACTTC.

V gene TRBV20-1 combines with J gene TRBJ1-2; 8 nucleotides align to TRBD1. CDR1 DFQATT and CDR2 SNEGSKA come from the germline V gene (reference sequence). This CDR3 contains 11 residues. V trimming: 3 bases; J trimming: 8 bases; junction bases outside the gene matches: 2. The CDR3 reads CSASRGPGYTF. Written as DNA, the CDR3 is TGCAGTGCTAGCAGGGGGCCGGGCTACACCTTC.

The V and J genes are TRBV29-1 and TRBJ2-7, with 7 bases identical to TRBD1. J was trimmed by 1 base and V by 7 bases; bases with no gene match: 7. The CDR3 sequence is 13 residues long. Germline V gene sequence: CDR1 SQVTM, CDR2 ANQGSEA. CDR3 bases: TGCAGCGCCGGAAGGGACAGTTCCTACGAGCAGTACTTC. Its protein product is CSAGRDSSYEQYF.